This entry features one T cell receptor (beta chain) sequence. This clonotype was detected a few times. Which antigen it targets is not known. No base qualities exist here, and no much larger clone lies one base off it. This entry belongs to a study of identical twins (TCRdb year 2016). For the study in its entirety: The study deep-sequenced TCR alpha and beta repertoires from monozygotic twins, unrelated adults of various ages and cord blood to test whether fetal clonotypes persist. To rule out contamination, the twin experiments were replicated at different times with different library preparation protocols. Broad study findings and their caveats: Conclusions relied on cross-sectional statistical analysis, since the same donors could not be followed over many years. Invariant T cells such as MAIT and iNKT could partly confound zero-insertion analyses, although diverse VJ usage argued against such confounding for most clonotypes. Compared with coincidental sharing between unrelated individuals, out-of-frame TCR alpha sequences shared between twins had an excess of sequences with low generation probability. Fewer insertions were carried by abundant cord blood beta clonotypes; a weaker similar trend was observed in young adult naive repertoires, while no such trend was observed in memory repertoires. Out-of-frame TCR alpha sharing in monozygotic twins was systematically underestimated by recombination models, whereas sharing between unrelated individuals was in agreement with the recombination models. In beta out-of-frame sequences, excess twin sharing was weaker, because having fewer shared sequences lowered the signal-to-noise ratio.

V loses 2 bases of germline sequence and J loses 3 bases, and the interval between the two ends is 8 bases. Taken from cysteine to phenylalanine, the CDR3 has 14 residues. Just CDR3 DNA is preserved here, 42 bases in frame from base 1. Via the germline V gene, CDR1 is WSHSY and CDR2 SAAADI. The library was built by means of 5' RACE. TCRdb names Illumina HiSeq 2000 as the instrument used. A universal primer binding site was introduced by template switching, and a unique molecular identifier was present in the final cDNA, enabling accurate counting of TCR cDNA molecules. Specific primers in the conserved constant-segment region were used to synthesize first-strand cDNA for the TCR alpha and beta chains. To control for contamination, every cDNA library carried two barcodes: a SMART-Mk sample barcode plus Illumina barcodes. Two successive PCR steps introduced TruSeq adapter sequences along with Illumina sample barcodes. TCR alpha and beta cDNA libraries were sequenced on the Illumina HiSeq platform with custom primers. The study's own analysis went as follows. Unique molecular identifiers were extracted from raw reads with MiGEC, and CDR3 positions were determined with MiXCR. Recombination models were inferred per individual with the repgenHMM and IGoR tools using an EM algorithm. The analysis of shared clonotypes was done with the tcR package in R, with sharing normalized by the product of cloneset sizes. Out-of-frame nonproductive sequences were analyzed to study raw recombination free of thymic and clonal selection effects. TCRdb reworked the public reads: Q25 trimming with fastp, MiXCR clone assembly, productive beta chains retained. Each CDR3 protein appears once, grouped with its most common genes and DNA. The V and J calls and clone size are TCRdb's, not the authors'. The table for this sample lists about 530,000 distinct CDR3 sequences; approximately 20% of them were counted only once. Around 0.47% of the sample is held by the ten biggest clonotypes.

Only healthy Caucasian donors were included. Three pairs of female monozygotic twins, all aged about 18 to 30 years, made up the twin cohort. Positive isolation kits from Invitrogen were used to isolate the CD4+ and CD8+ T cell populations. This same sample was also part of a study on yellow fever vaccine responses in identical twins. The second study reports: According to the authors, in identical twins the way T cells responded to vaccination appeared partly convergent and partly personalized. In the study, vaccine-responding T cell clones were precisely tracked in identical twins.

The rearranged segments are TRBV10-2 and TRBJ1-3; the D gene assignment is ambiguous. The sequenced sample was CD4+ T cells sorted from blood. The clonotype originates from a young woman in good health. In nucleotide form, the sequence is TGCGCCAGCAGTGAGGTCATCGTTGGAAACACCATATATTTT. Translated, this is CASSEVIVGNTIYF.